Sequencing of this TCR beta chain was carried out in a study of cytomegalovirus exposure and HLA in healthy donors. Study-wide results and limits: 164 TCR beta chains were listed as cytomegalovirus-associated.

On this clone: Its antigen is not identified.

It was with 60 Vbeta and 13 Jbeta primers that the PCR ran. Generated by immunoSEQ multiplex PCR, the TCRdb table keeps only in-frame clones and is missing some. The data hold some 160,000 clones, with roughly 80% observed a single time. Looked up from germline, CDR1 is MNHNY and CDR2 is SVGAGI (reference sequence). The junction had 6 bases not matched to a gene; V was cut back by 6 bases and J by 3 bases. The CDR3 runs to 15 residues. The receptor comes from a male donor in good health and CMV-seronegative. This rearrangement joins TRBV6-6 to TRBJ1-4, with 8 bases that match TRBD1. Input material: PBMCs. CDR3 amino acids: CASRKTGEANEKLFF. Here the CDR3 DNA reads TGTGCCAGCAGGAAGACAGGGGAGGCTAATGAAAAACTGTTTTTT.